Below, 32 T cell receptor beta chains from the same sample are listed, as sequenced in a study of blood T cell repertoires in COVID-19. Some clones are missing from TCRdb's copy, which holds only in-frame ones; the method was immunoSEQ multiplex PCR. This table has 130,000 or so clones, around nine tenths appearing once. The source material was peripheral blood. The receptors here all came from an older man with active COVID-19.

The chain combines TRBV7-9 with TRBJ1-4; D is unresolved. Deletions cut 4 bases from V and 4 bases from J, with 10 bases between. This CDR3 spans 14 amino acids. The germline V gene has CDR1 SEHNR and CDR2 FQNEAQ (reference sequence). The CDR3 region is CASSSGAGNEKLFF. CDR3 DNA: TGTGCCAGCAGCTCTGGTGCGGGTAATGAAAAACTGTTTTTT.

This clone appeared a few times. The V gene is TRBV28, the J gene TRBJ1-5; a weak D match, TRBD1 (6 bases). The CDR3 sequence is 15 residues long. CDR1 and CDR2 from the germline V gene are MDHEN and SYDVKM. Trimming took off 2 bases at V and 2 bases at J, with 10 bases between the two ends. The CDR3 coding sequence is TGTGCCAGCAGTTTAGCCGCAGGGGGCAATCAGCCCCAGCATTTT. Translation gives CASSLAAGGNQPQHF.

V usage is TRBV7-9 and J usage is TRBJ2-5; D might be TRBD2 (5 bases). Germline lookup yields CDR1 SEHNR and CDR2 FQNEAQ (reference sequence). The CDR3 has 12 residues. V dropped 3 bases and J dropped 4 bases, with 6 bases sitting between them. DNA for the CDR3: TGTGCCAGCAGCTTCGAGGGAGAGACCCAGTACTTC. Its protein product is CASSFEGETQYF.

DNA of the CDR3: TGTGCCAGCAGCCAAGTTGAGACAGGGGCCAAGTACTTC. It encodes CASSQVETGAKYF. The chain links TRBV3-1 (or the pseudogene TRBV3-2) to TRBJ2-7, with 8 bases identical to TRBD1. The CDR3 totals 13 residues. CDR1 and CDR2 (germline): LGHDT, YNNKEL (reference sequence). V dropped 1 base and J dropped 11; count of bases not matched to a gene: 7.

The chain uses TRBV5-1 and TRBJ2-5, with D unclear. From germline, CDR1 is SGHRS and CDR2 YFSETQ. The length of the CDR3 is 14 residues. V was shortened by 5 bases and J by 5 bases, with 16 bases between the two germline ends. This chain's CDR3 is CASRVTGGAETQYF. The CDR3 DNA is TGCGCCAGCAGGGTCACTGGCGGTGCGGAGACCCAGTACTTC.

The chain combines TRBV19 with TRBJ1-4, with TRBD1 identical over 7 bases. The V and J ends lost 4 bases and 8 bases, in that order; junction bases with no gene match: 22. Germline values: CDR1 LNHDA, CDR2 SQIVND (reference sequence). There are 19 residues in the CDR3. The CDR3 DNA sequence: TGTGCCAGTAGTACGCGGTCGAACAGGGTCAGGGGGATGGAGGAAAAACTGTTTTTT. This codes for CASSTRSNRVRGMEEKLFF. The entire variable domain, with the rest obtained from reference TRBV19 and TRBJ1-4, is as follows: DGGITQSPKYLFRKEGQNVTLSCEQNLNHDAMYWYRQDPGQGLRLIYYSQIVNDFQKGDIAEGYSVSREKKESFPLTVTSAQKNPTAFYLCASSTRSNRVRGMEEKLFFGSGTQLSVL.

This clone was seen more than once but under ten times. V gene TRBV30 combines with J gene TRBJ2-3, with D perhaps matching TRBD1 (6 bases). V was clipped by 4 bases and J by 2 bases, with 13 bases between them. Germline-derived CDR1 and CDR2 are GTSNPN and SVGIG (reference sequence). The CDR3 length is 14 residues. CDR3 bases: TGTGCCTGGACCCCGGACAGCAACACAGATACGCAGTATTTT. It encodes CAWTPDSNTDTQYF.

The gene calls are TRBV29-1 and TRBJ2-2; D possibly corresponds to TRBD1 (5 bases). The V gene lost 5 bases and the J gene lost 1 base, with 11 bases spanning the gap. Germline V lookup: CDR1 SQVTM, CDR2 ANQGSEA. The CDR3 has 14 amino acids. CDR3 coding DNA: TGCAGCGTTTTCTCCAGGGAGAACACCGGGGAGCTGTTTTTT. Protein product: CSVFSRENTGELFF.

This chain uses TRBV7-3 with TRBJ2-1; 8 nucleotides match TRBD2. Germline trimming cut 5 bases from V and 2 bases from J; bases unmatched to any gene: 5. This CDR3 spans 15 amino acids. Germline V gene sequence: CDR1 SGHTA, CDR2 FQGTGA. CDR3 sequence reads: CASSPSGSTYNEQFF. The CDR3 nucleotides are TGTGCCAGCAGCCCCAGCGGGAGTACCTACAATGAGCAGTTCTTC.

This clone was recorded once. This chain connects TRBV9 to TRBJ2-1; D uncertain. The CDR3 is 14 residues long. V was shortened by 4 bases and J by 9 bases, with 17 bases between the two germline ends. The V gene's germline CDR1 is SGDLS and CDR2 YYNGEE. The CDR3 reads CASSPPASFAEQFF. In DNA, the CDR3 is TGTGCCAGCAGCCCCCCGGCTAGTTTTGCTGAGCAGTTCTTC.

The table lists this clone with a count of one. CDR3 in amino acids: CASSSLSYNEQFF. In nucleotides, the CDR3 is TGTGCCAGCAGCTCCCTATCCTACAATGAGCAGTTCTTC. This rearrangement joins TRBV7-9 to TRBJ2-1; D ambiguous. The CDR3 loop spans 13 amino acids. Germline V lookup: CDR1 SEHNR, CDR2 FQNEAQ (reference sequence). V lost 4 bases to trimming and J lost 1 base, with 5 bases between them.

This chain links TRBV5-1 with TRBJ2-7; 7 nucleotides match TRBD1. Germline V gives CDR1 SGHRS, CDR2 YFSETQ. The CDR3 is 14 residues long. After removal of 0 bases from V and 3 bases from J, the junction contained 3 bases not matched to a gene. The CDR3 DNA sequence: TGCGCCAGCAGCTTGGCGCAGGGGGACTACGAGCAGTACTTC. Amino acids: CASSLAQGDYEQYF.

This clone came up once. The rearrangement links TRBV5-6 to TRBJ1-1, with 9 bases fitting TRBD1. The V segment lost 1 base and the J segment 3 bases; nucleotides outside the gene matches: 7. CDR3 size: 16 residues. Germline CDR1 is SGHDT and CDR2 is YYEEEE. The CDR3 DNA follows: TGTGCCAGCAGCTTGCGAGGGACAGGGTCTCACACTGAAGCTTTCTTT. The encoded protein is CASSLRGTGSHTEAFF.

This sequence joins TRBV18 and TRBJ1-1; 9 bases are a match to TRBD1. This CDR3 contains 15 residues. Germline CDR1 KGHSH, CDR2 LQKENI. V trimming: 5 bases; J trimming: 6 bases; junction bases outside the gene matches: 10. The CDR3 nucleotides are TGTGCCAGCTCAGCGACGACAGGGGGTTTGGCTGAAGCTTTCTTT. This translates into CASSATTGGLAEAFF.

The chain carries TRBV9 and TRBJ1-1; 11 positions agree with TRBD1. The ends lost 3 bases at V and 4 bases at J; junction bases unmatched: 8. The CDR3 is 16 residues long. CDR1 SGDLS and CDR2 YYNGEE come from the germline V gene. In nucleotides, the CDR3 is TGTGCCAGCAGCGCAAGTCCGGGACAGGGGGTCACTGAAGCTTTCTTT. As protein: CASSASPGQGVTEAFF.

A few counts support this clone. The rearrangement links TRBV6-6 to TRBJ2-3; 7 nucleotides match TRBD2. Looked up from germline, CDR1 is MNHNY and CDR2 is SVGAGI (reference sequence). The CDR3 runs 18 residues. The ends lost 5 bases at V and 0 bases at J; junction bases unmatched: 14. CDR3 residues: CASSPSPLNSGSTDTQYF. The CDR3 coding sequence is TGTGCCAGCAGTCCCTCCCCACTCAATAGCGGGAGCACAGATACGCAGTATTTT.

This chain uses TRBV7-9 with TRBJ2-5, with TRBD1 as a possible D gene (6 bases). Germline V CDR1 and CDR2: SEHNR, FQNEAQ (reference sequence). V lost 1 base and J lost 3, with 6 bases in between. There are 13 residues in the CDR3. The CDR3 DNA is TGTGCCAGCAGCTTAGGGACAGAAGAGACCCAGTACTTC. Its translation is CASSLGTEETQYF.

The gene calls are TRBV5-1 and TRBJ2-2; D is perhaps TRBD1 (6 bases). The CDR3 sequence is 15 residues long. Germline V gene sequence: CDR1 SGHRS, CDR2 YFSETQ. Trimming stripped 1 base from V and 4 bases from J, with 11 bases between. The CDR3 nucleotides are TGCGCCAGCAGCTTGAAGCAGGACAGCACCGGGGAGCTGTTTTTT. Its protein product is CASSLKQDSTGELFF.

This chain connects TRBV28 to TRBJ1-5, with 9 bases that match TRBD1. V was pared by 6 bases and J by 1 base, with 4 bases of the junction left unmatched. Germline CDR1 is MDHEN and CDR2 is SYDVKM. The CDR3 has 15 amino acids. The CDR3 region has the DNA TGTGCCAGCAGGCGGACAGGGGCAAGCAATCAGCCCCAGCATTTT. Its translation: CASRRTGASNQPQHF.

The chain carries TRBV5-1 and TRBJ1-2; D call uncertain. The CDR3 loop spans 12 amino acids. V lost 0 bases to trimming and J lost 7 bases, with 7 bases between them. Per the germline V gene, CDR1 is SGHRS and CDR2 is YFSETQ. In DNA, the CDR3 is TGCGCCAGCAGCTTGGGACATTCTGGCTACACCTTC. This codes for CASSLGHSGYTF.

The V call is TRBV7-9, the J call TRBJ2-7; possibly TRBD2 for D (5 bases). From germline, CDR1 is SEHNR and CDR2 FQNEAQ (reference sequence). The CDR3 has 13 amino acids. Between the trimmed V and J ends, which lost 3 bases and 11 bases, there was a span of 17 bases. The CDR3 loop is CASSFRVEVKKYF. Here the CDR3 DNA reads TGTGCCAGCAGCTTTCGAGTGGAGGTCAAAAAGTACTTC.

This chain uses TRBV19 with TRBJ2-1, with D perhaps TRBD1 (5 bases). This CDR3 contains 13 residues. V was cut by 6 bases and J by 4 bases, with 10 bases left in between. Germline-derived CDR1 and CDR2 are LNHDA and SQIVND (reference sequence). The CDR3 coding sequence is TGTGCCAGTAGAGGGGCAGATTACAATGAGCAGTTCTTC. Translating it yields CASRGADYNEQFF.

The chain joins TRBV5-1 to TRBJ2-1, with 7 nucleotides matching TRBD1. Per germline, CDR1 SGHRS and CDR2 YFSETQ. With 9 bases clipped from V and 10 bases from J, the junction kept 10 bases outside the gene matches. The CDR3 is made up of 12 amino acids. The CDR3 is CATLGQSGEQFF. The CDR3 nucleotides are TGCGCCACGTTGGGACAGTCTGGGGAGCAGTTCTTC.

The chain is built from TRBV5-1 and TRBJ2-7; D is unresolved. This CDR3 contains 13 residues. V was pared by 0 bases and J by 7 bases, with 11 bases between. The germline V gene encodes CDR1 SGHRS and CDR2 YFSETQ. In DNA form, the CDR3 reads TGCGCCAGCAGCTTGGAGACTCCTAGGGAGCAGTACTTC. It yields the protein CASSLETPREQYF. Variable domain in full (rest from reference TRBV5-1 and TRBJ2-7): KAGVTQTPRYLIKTRGQQVTLSCSPISGHRSVSWYQQTPGQGLQFLFEYFSETQRNKGNFPGRFSGRQFSNSRSEMNVSTLELGDSALYLCASSLETPREQYFGPGTRLTVT.

The chain links TRBV19 to TRBJ1-1; D gene unclear. Deletions cut 7 bases from V and 0 bases from J, with 18 bases between. The CDR3 has 16 amino acids. Germline V gives CDR1 LNHDA, CDR2 SQIVND (reference sequence). The CDR3 nucleotides are TGTGCCAGTACCGCGCGGAGGTCCGTCCTGAACACTGAAGCTTTCTTT. Protein product: CASTARRSVLNTEAFF. Supplemented by reference TRBV19 and TRBJ1-1, the full variable domain reads DGGITQSPKYLFRKEGQNVTLSCEQNLNHDAMYWYRQDPGQGLRLIYYSQIVNDFQKGDIAEGYSVSREKKESFPLTVTSAQKNPTAFYLCASTARRSVLNTEAFFGQGTRLTVV.

The gene calls are TRBV12-5 and TRBJ2-4; 7 nucleotides align to TRBD1. Looked up from germline, CDR1 is LGHNT and CDR2 is FRNRAP. Losses at the gene ends were 7 bases for V and 5 bases for J; bases not matched to a gene: 8. The CDR3 is 14 residues long. The CDR3 loop reads CASAPGQGENIQYF. DNA of the CDR3: TGTGCTAGTGCCCCGGGCCAGGGGGAAAACATTCAGTACTTC.

The chain is built from TRBV7-2 and TRBJ2-3; D call uncertain. The germline CDR1 and CDR2 sequences are SGHTA and FQGNSA. The germline V and J ends were trimmed by 5 bases and 5 bases, with 8 bases remaining between them. This CDR3 has 12 residues. The CDR3 spells CASSPIGDTQYF. CDR3 in DNA: TGTGCCAGCAGCCCCATCGGAGATACGCAGTATTTT. The whole variable domain, remainder taken from reference TRBV7-2 and TRBJ2-3, is GAGVSQSPSNKVTEKGKDVELRCDPISGHTALYWYRQSLGQGLEFLIYFQGNSAPDKSGLPSDRFSAERTGGSVSTLTIQRTQQEDSAVYLCASSPIGDTQYFGPGTRLTVL.

The chain links TRBV27 to TRBJ2-7, with D perhaps TRBD1 (6 bases). The CDR3 covers 13 residues. Germline CDR1 MNHEY, CDR2 SMNVEV (reference sequence). The ends were cut back, 5 bases at V and 2 bases at J, with 10 bases in the middle. CDR3 DNA sequence: TGTGCCAGCAGTCCCGGGACACCCTACGAGCAGTACTTC. Protein: CASSPGTPYEQYF.

In nucleotides, the CDR3 is TGTGCCAGCTCACGTGGGCTGTCCACAGATACGCAGTATTTT. Translated, it gives CASSRGLSTDTQYF. V usage is TRBV18 and J usage is TRBJ2-3; D unresolved. The ends were cut back, 4 bases at V and 2 bases at J, with 10 bases in the middle. The V gene's germline CDR1 is KGHSH and CDR2 LQKENI. The CDR3 is 14 amino acids. The complete variable domain, with remaining parts taken from reference TRBV18 and TRBJ2-3, reads NAGVMQNPRHLVRRRGQEARLRCSPMKGHSHVYWYRQLPEEGLKFMVYLQKENIIDESGMPKERFSAEFPKEGPSILRIQQVVRGDSAAYFCASSRGLSTDTQYFGPGTRLTVL.

The genes are TRBV7-2 and TRBJ2-3; perhaps TRBD2 as D (6 bases). Germline V CDR1 and CDR2: SGHTA, FQGNSA. This CDR3 is built from 17 residues. Trimming left V 2 bases short and J 5 bases short, with 20 bases between. The CDR3 loop reads CASSLRRASPGGDTQYF. The CDR3 DNA sequence: TGTGCCAGCAGCTTACGGAGGGCGTCACCCGGGGGAGATACGCAGTATTTT.

This clone was seen repeatedly, ten times or more. The chain has TRBV7-8 and TRBJ1-5, with D uncertain. The CDR3 has 14 residues. The germline CDR1 and CDR2 sequences are SGHVS and FQNEAQ. V was shortened by 3 bases and J by 5 bases, with 11 bases between the two germline ends. For the CDR3, the DNA is TGTGCCAGCAGCTTTCGGGGTGAGCATCAGCCCCAGCATTTT. It translates to CASSFRGEHQPQHF.

This chain joins TRBV6-5 and TRBJ2-3; the match to TRBD2 covers 8 bases. This CDR3 has 15 amino acids. Germline-derived CDR1 and CDR2 are MNHEY and SVGAGI. V lost 0 bases and J lost 2; bases outside the gene matches: 1. The CDR3 protein is CASSYSRGATDTQYF. The CDR3 DNA sequence: TGTGCCAGCAGTTACTCGCGGGGGGCCACAGATACGCAGTATTTT.